Given below is one T cell receptor (beta chain) in context. Its antigen has not been determined. Within one base of it there is no much larger clone, and no base qualities were kept. This sample stems from a study of Ad26.COV2.S vaccination and SARS-CoV-2 variants (dated by TCRdb to the early 2020s). General notes on the study: Sequencing of the TCRbeta repertoire served to evaluate the specificity and breadth of SARS-CoV-2-reactive T cell receptors following Ad26.COV2.S vaccination. The TCR-sequenced set comprised around 30 samples: some 19 Ad26.COV2.S vaccine recipients, 5 placebo recipients and 8 SARS-CoV-2 convalescent individuals.

On the study overall, not on this receptor specifically: After vaccination, spike-specific CD8+ and CD4+ T cell responses were reported to show substantial breadth. According to the authors, total T cell responses may have been underestimated by the TCR breadth and depth analyses. Non-spike TCR breadth was comparable between vaccine and placebo recipients, consistent with the vaccine containing only spike. Higher spike-specific TCR breadth was observed in Ad26.COV2.S recipients than in placebo recipients (P = 0.0014).

There are 13 amino acids in the CDR3, from cysteine to phenylalanine inclusive. Just the 39-base CDR3 DNA is kept, in frame starting at base 1. The V end gives up 3 bases and the J end 9 bases, leaving 8 bases in the junction not matched to a gene. The time point label of this sample denotes: individuals recovered from natural SARS-CoV-2 infection. TCRbeta CDR3 regions were sequenced with the immunoSEQ Assay. After extraction, genomic DNA underwent amplification by bias-controlled multiplex PCR, followed by high-throughput sequencing. As for the original processing: Collapsing and filtering of sequences were performed to quantify the absolute abundance of each unique TCRbeta CDR3 region. T cell fraction was estimated by normalization of TCRbeta template counts to usable DNA, with usable DNA being measured through amplification of reference genes present in all nucleated cells. Repertoire TCRs were annotated as SARS-CoV-2-specific by exact matching of V gene, CDR3 amino acid sequence and J gene to a known reactive TCR set. The reference SARS-CoV-2 TCR set came from MIRA and was filtered for enrichment in COVID-19-positive ImmuneCODE repertoires, removing public or cross-reactive TCRs. Using the MIRA antigens, annotated TCRs were further analysed by specific ORF or by position within an ORF. Breadth was defined as annotated unique rearrangements over total unique productive rearrangements; depth was the summed frequency of those rearrangements. TCR breadth was compared between groups using two-sided Wilcoxon rank-sum tests. TCRdb limited this immuneACCESS table to in-frame rearrangements with V and J called. A share of clones is missing; checked studies link under half to unresolved V genes, and the rest is unexplained. V, J and clone size are those of that table, while D and trimming were read from the DNA. Present in this sample are roughly 150,000 clones, 86% of which were seen just once. The ten largest clones take up more than 4.5% of the sample.

The chain joins TRBV12-3 or TRBV12-4 to TRBJ2-7, and 7 junction bases match TRBD2. Here the sequenced sample was peripheral blood, taken after recovery from COVID-19. This clonotype was obtained from a human donor who had recovered from COVID-19. Here the CDR3 is given as CASSFLHPGGQYF. The DNA is TGTGCCAGCAGTTTCTTACACCCGGGGGGGCAGTACTTC.